The rows below give T cell receptor beta chains drawn from one sample of a study of blood T cell repertoires in COVID-19. Produced via immunoSEQ multiplex PCR; TCRdb's table is partial and in-frame only. The data hold hundreds of thousands of clones, with about 88% observed a single time. Sequencing used PBMCs or T cells enriched from blood (not recorded which). The receptor set was obtained from a man aged 25-45 years with acute COVID-19. Both conserved end residues are part of each CDR3. Fields, in order: D gene, V gene, CDR3 protein. D genes are given only for firm matches.

d_call: .; v_call: TRBV6-5; cdr3_aa: CASSVLQGPDTQYF
d_call: TRBD1; v_call: TRBV2; cdr3_aa: CASSEARDRINYGYTF
d_call: TRBD1; v_call: TRBV30; cdr3_aa: CAWSPNVNKPGQGPAGWANQPQHF
d_call: TRBD1; v_call: TRBV2; cdr3_aa: CASSGQGLTEAFF
d_call: .; v_call: TRBV3-1/TRBV3-2; cdr3_aa: CASSQDEGMNTEAFF
d_call: .; v_call: TRBV11-2; cdr3_aa: CASSPGRGANYGYTF
d_call: TRBD1; v_call: TRBV24-1; cdr3_aa: CATSDPTGDGYTF
d_call: .; v_call: TRBV6-4; cdr3_aa: CASTNLKGTLAKNIQYF
d_call: .; v_call: TRBV19; cdr3_aa: CASSQIRGTEAFF
d_call: TRBD1; v_call: TRBV12-3/TRBV12-4; cdr3_aa: CASSPDRDRPQHF
d_call: .; v_call: TRBV11-2; cdr3_aa: CASSSTGATDTQYF
d_call: .; v_call: TRBV6-5; cdr3_aa: CASSYPGNLMNTEAFF
d_call: .; v_call: TRBV11-2; cdr3_aa: CASSVGHRAGYTF
d_call: TRBD2; v_call: TRBV11-2; cdr3_aa: CASSPGLPGNEQFF
d_call: .; v_call: TRBV29-1; cdr3_aa: CSALSGNEQFF
d_call: TRBD1; v_call: TRBV28; cdr3_aa: CASSRPGQGNQPQHF
d_call: .; v_call: TRBV6-1; cdr3_aa: CASSETGLGEKLFF
d_call: .; v_call: TRBV6-5; cdr3_aa: CASSYDPTRAEQFF
d_call: TRBD1; v_call: TRBV11-2; cdr3_aa: CASSGMGDSYYNEQFF
d_call: .; v_call: TRBV2; cdr3_aa: CASSDSRGLSTDTQYF
d_call: TRBD2; v_call: TRBV3-1/TRBV3-2; cdr3_aa: CASSQDWGGTGELFF
d_call: .; v_call: TRBV9; cdr3_aa: CASSVGRVGETQYF
d_call: TRBD2; v_call: TRBV3-1/TRBV3-2; cdr3_aa: CASTSPGLAAETQYF
d_call: .; v_call: TRBV4-2; cdr3_aa: CASSQVWSSYNSPLHF
d_call: .; v_call: TRBV25-1; cdr3_aa: CASSAPQGLMGSPLHF
d_call: TRBD1; v_call: TRBV5-1; cdr3_aa: CASSFDRADYGYTF
d_call: TRBD1; v_call: TRBV29-1; cdr3_aa: CSVRQGPGELFF
d_call: .; v_call: TRBV29-1; cdr3_aa: CSVVRQGTSEGYTF
d_call: TRBD2; v_call: TRBV20-1; cdr3_aa: CSASSSGSPDTQYF
d_call: TRBD2; v_call: TRBV5-1; cdr3_aa: CASSFSLAGVGELFF
d_call: TRBD1; v_call: TRBV15; cdr3_aa: CATSRARTGTINGYTF
d_call: .; v_call: TRBV10-1; cdr3_aa: CASSQAGSPDQPQHF
d_call: .; v_call: TRBV19; cdr3_aa: CASSIDFTQTNTGELFF
d_call: .; v_call: TRBV5-5; cdr3_aa: CASSLVGLSISGYTF
d_call: TRBD1; v_call: TRBV28; cdr3_aa: CASKGQPYNSPLHF
d_call: .; v_call: TRBV4-2; cdr3_aa: CASSQDPNSNQPQHF
d_call: .; v_call: TRBV11-3; cdr3_aa: CASSFGQSNYGYTF
d_call: TRBD1; v_call: TRBV19; cdr3_aa: CASRLQGAGQPQHF
d_call: .; v_call: TRBV5-4; cdr3_aa: CASSLVHRVINGYTF
d_call: TRBD1; v_call: TRBV5-1; cdr3_aa: CASRGTGNGYTF
d_call: .; v_call: TRBV27; cdr3_aa: CASSSLGTSSNIQYF
d_call: TRBD2; v_call: TRBV5-1; cdr3_aa: CASSPTAGISYNEQFF
d_call: .; v_call: TRBV18; cdr3_aa: CASSPIGVLDNSPLHF
d_call: .; v_call: TRBV9; cdr3_aa: CASSAPPGQSYGYTF
d_call: .; v_call: TRBV11-3; cdr3_aa: CASSRGQGGTGELFF
d_call: TRBD1; v_call: TRBV7-2; cdr3_aa: CASSLGSTGSQPQHF
d_call: .; v_call: TRBV15; cdr3_aa: CATSARRGTGELFF
d_call: .; v_call: TRBV6-4; cdr3_aa: CASSEGAYNEQFF
d_call: TRBD2; v_call: TRBV7-2; cdr3_aa: CASSNEGGGRTDTQYF
d_call: .; v_call: TRBV7-9; cdr3_aa: CALGRGGTEAFF
d_call: TRBD2; v_call: TRBV3-1/TRBV3-2; cdr3_aa: CASRDLAGGVYNEQFF
d_call: .; v_call: TRBV11-3; cdr3_aa: CASSLRRAGDSGNTIYF
d_call: TRBD1; v_call: TRBV5-1; cdr3_aa: CASSLRVDRGKQETQYF
d_call: .; v_call: TRBV3-1/TRBV3-2; cdr3_aa: CASSQRGAGDTQYF
d_call: .; v_call: TRBV28; cdr3_aa: CASGSLLQFYGYTF
d_call: .; v_call: TRBV6-6; cdr3_aa: CASSYSSRPQHF
d_call: .; v_call: TRBV28; cdr3_aa: CASSSLIGAGELFF
d_call: .; v_call: TRBV5-6; cdr3_aa: CASSFWSQEPQHF
d_call: .; v_call: TRBV29-1; cdr3_aa: CSVEGVGGGFDGELFF